This entry lists 13 T cell receptor beta chains sequenced from one sample in a study of OX40 agonist ivuxolimab in advanced cancers. Some clones are missing from TCRdb's copy, which holds only in-frame ones; the method was immunoSEQ multiplex PCR. This table has under 65,000 clones, around 89% appearing once. Sequencing used CD4+ or CD8+ T cells sorted from blood, obtained in a trial of the OX40 agonist ivuxolimab. These receptors came from an adult with an advanced solid tumor such as melanoma, head and neck, liver or kidney cancer.

The CDR3 reads CASSLDLAANTGELFF. DNA for the CDR3: TGTGCCAGCAGCTTAGATCTAGCGGCGAACACCGGGGAGCTGTTTTTT. The chain links TRBV7-6 to TRBJ2-2; 7 nucleotides match TRBD2. This CDR3 has 16 amino acids. V was clipped by 1 base and J by 0 bases; unmatched bases: 2. CDR1 is SGHVS and CDR2 is FNYEAQ in the germline V gene.

V usage is TRBV9 and J usage is TRBJ1-1, with 9 bases lining up with TRBD1. The CDR3 runs to 16 residues. J was trimmed by 2 bases and V by 4 bases; bases with no gene match: 9. The germline V gene encodes CDR1 SGDLS and CDR2 YYNGEE. CDR3 nucleotide sequence: TGTGCCAGCAGCTCCGGGACAGGGTGGGAAAACACTGAAGCTTTCTTT. The encoded protein is CASSSGTGWENTEAFF. Complete variable domain (other parts from reference TRBV9 and TRBJ1-1): DSGVTQTPKHLITATGQRVTLRCSPRSGDLSVYWYQQSLDQGLQFLIQYYNGEERAKGNILERFSAQQFPDLHSELNLSSLELGDSALYFCASSSGTGWENTEAFFGQGTRLTVV.

The chain couples TRBV6-1 to TRBJ1-1; weak D call: TRBD1 (6 bases). The CDR3 has 13 amino acids. The germline CDR1 and CDR2 sequences are MNHNS and SASEGT. The V end was cut by 6 bases, the J end by 4 bases, with 12 bases between. DNA for the CDR3: TGTGCCAGCAGCCCTAGAGGGGGCACTGAAGCTTTCTTT. Amino acids: CASSPRGGTEAFF.

The chain joins TRBV29-1 to TRBJ2-2, with D perhaps TRBD1 or TRBD2 (5 bases each). Germline assignment: CDR1 SQVTM and CDR2 ANQGSEA. The V gene lost 6 bases and the J gene lost 0 bases, with 11 bases spanning the gap. This CDR3 has 14 amino acids. The CDR3 nucleotides are TGCAGCGTGACGGGACCGACGAACACCGGGGAGCTGTTTTTT. Protein: CSVTGPTNTGELFF.

This chain connects TRBV30 to TRBJ1-1, with TRBD1 as a possible D gene (5 bases). Per germline, CDR1 GTSNPN and CDR2 SVGIG (reference sequence). The CDR3 runs 15 residues. V lost 2 bases and J lost 2, with 15 bases in between. Here the CDR3 reads CAWSIGGRANTEAFF. Here the CDR3 DNA reads TGTGCCTGGAGTATAGGAGGCAGGGCCAACACTGAAGCTTTCTTT.

This clone was seen only a few times. The chain uses TRBV25-1 and TRBJ2-5; TRBD2 might be the D (6 bases). From germline, CDR1 is MGHDK and CDR2 SYGVNS. The CDR3 is made up of 16 amino acids. Trimming pared 6 bases from V and 3 bases from J, leaving 20 bases between. The CDR3 region has the DNA TGTGCCAGCAGCGATAGGGACTTCACTTTTAAAGAGACCCAGTACTTC. It specifies CASSDRDFTFKETQYF. The complete variable domain, with remaining parts taken from reference TRBV25-1 and TRBJ2-5, reads EADIYQTPRYLVIGTGKKITLECSQTMGHDKMYWYQQDPGMELHLIHYSYGVNSTEKGDLSSESTVSRIRTEHFPLTLESARPSHTSQYLCASSDRDFTFKETQYFGPGTRLLVL.

V usage is TRBV6-1 and J usage is TRBJ1-1, with D hard to call. Per the germline V gene, CDR1 is MNHNS and CDR2 is SASEGT. V lost 5 bases and J 11 bases, leaving 18 bases between the germline ends. The CDR3 runs 13 residues. The CDR3 loop reads CASSPQDGLEAFF. DNA for the CDR3: TGTGCCAGCAGTCCGCAGGACGGCCTGGAGGCTTTCTTT.

The V call is TRBV28, the J call TRBJ2-6; no clear D gene. Trimming left V 8 bases short and J 3 bases short, with 17 bases between. This CDR3 is built from 16 residues. Germline V gene data show CDR1 as MDHEN and CDR2 as SYDVKM. The CDR3 DNA sequence: TGTGCCAGCGGGGTCGGGCCATCGGGTGGGGCCAACGTCCTGACTTTC. It is translated as CASGVGPSGGANVLTF. Looking up the rest from reference TRBV28 and TRBJ2-6 gives the full variable domain: DVKVTQSSRYLVKRTGEKVFLECVQDMDHENMFWYRQDPGLGLRLIYFSYDVKMKEKGDIPEGYSVSREKKERFSLILESASTNQTSMYLCASGVGPSGGANVLTFGAGSRLTVL.

The chain uses TRBV6-5 and TRBJ2-7; tentative D call: TRBD2 (6 bases). Germline V gives CDR1 MNHEY, CDR2 SVGAGI. The CDR3 has 11 amino acids. V lost 10 bases, J lost 6 bases, and 13 bases lay in between. Written as DNA, the CDR3 is TGTGCCACCGGCCGGGGAGGCGAGCAGTACTTC. Encoded protein: CATGRGGEQYF.

The V gene is TRBV6-4, the J gene TRBJ1-1; 9 bases fit TRBD1. V lost 4 bases and J lost 4; bases outside the gene matches: 7. CDR1 and CDR2 from the germline V gene are MRHNA and SNTAGT. The CDR3 length is 15 residues. The CDR3 loop is CASSVNRDRATEAFF. Here the CDR3 DNA reads TGTGCCAGCAGTGTTAACCGGGACAGGGCCACTGAAGCTTTCTTT.

J is TRBJ1-5 and V is TRBV6-1; tentatively, D is TRBD1 (6 bases). In germline, CDR1 is MNHNS, CDR2 SASEGT. Trimming removed 4 bases at V and 3 bases at J, with 10 bases between. This CDR3 has 14 amino acids. For the CDR3, the DNA is TGTGCCAGCAGTGGTGGACAGTCCAATCAGCCCCAGCATTTT. It codes for CASSGGQSNQPQHF.

The chain has TRBV19 and TRBJ2-5, with 9 nucleotides matching TRBD2. Germline V CDR1 and CDR2: LNHDA, SQIVND (reference sequence). CDR3 length: 14 amino acids. The junction had 1 base not matched to a gene; V was cut back by 5 bases and J by 0 bases. The CDR3 sequence: CASSPSGDQETQYF. As DNA, the CDR3 is TGTGCCAGTAGTCCTAGCGGGGACCAAGAGACCCAGTACTTC.

CDR3 bases: TGTGCCAGCAGCGGAGACGAGGGGCGGGGATATGGCTACACCTTC. This encodes CASSGDEGRGYGYTF. The rearrangement links TRBV7-9 to TRBJ1-2, with D perhaps TRBD1 (5 bases). The CDR3 contains 15 residues. CDR1 is SEHNR, CDR2 FQNEAQ, per germline (reference sequence). V gave up 5 bases and J gave up 5 bases, with 18 bases separating them.